Listed below are T cell receptor beta chains from one sample, sequenced in a study of cytomegalovirus exposure and HLA in healthy donors. Assay used: immunoSEQ multiplex PCR; TCRdb lists only in-frame clones, some missing. This sample carries over 100,000 clones, roughly 89% of them seen once, and the ten largest clones take about 1.2%. Sequencing used PBMCs. Receptors originate from a woman between 18 and 30 years old in good health and CMV-seronegative. Both conserved end residues are part of each CDR3. A D gene is named only where the DNA matches it firmly. Size is omitted from some rows. Given values are once, few, many or a class for expanded clones.

j_call | d_call | clone_size | v_call | cdr3_aa | cdr3_nt
TRBJ2-7 | . | few | TRBV25-1 | CASSDYYEQYF | TGTGCCAGCAGTGATTACTACGAGCAGTACTTC
TRBJ2-1 | . | . | TRBV7-9 | CAGGWDEQFF | TGTGCCGGGGGGTGGGACGAGCAGTTCTTC
TRBJ2-1 | TRBD2 | . | TRBV27 | CASRILAGGYNEQFF | TGTGCCAGCAGGATACTAGCGGGGGGATACAATGAGCAGTTCTTC
TRBJ1-4 | TRBD1 | . | TRBV7-2 | CASSIQGWSNEKLFF | TGTGCCAGCAGCATACAGGGGTGGTCTAATGAAAAACTGTTTTTT
TRBJ1-2 | . | . | TRBV6-6 | CASSYRGSFNYGYTF | TGTGCCAGCAGTTACAGGGGCAGCTTTAACTATGGCTACACCTTC
TRBJ2-7 | TRBD2 | . | TRBV10-1 | CASSAGTGTSLTYEQYF | TGCGCCAGCAGTGCCGGGACCGGGACTAGCCTGACCTACGAGCAGTACTTC
TRBJ2-1 | TRBD2 | . | TRBV9 | CASSVAGRGGYNEQFF | TGTGCCAGCAGCGTAGCCGGGCGGGGGGGATACAATGAGCAGTTCTTC
TRBJ2-7 | . | . | TRBV6-5 | CASTPTAGLSYEQYF | TGTGCCAGCACCCCGACCGCAGGGCTGTCTTACGAGCAGTACTTC
TRBJ1-1 | . | . | TRBV6-1 | CASRHGVEGEAFF | TGTGCCAGCAGACATGGGGTTGAGGGAGAAGCTTTCTTT
TRBJ1-4 | . | . | TRBV7-9 | CASSRRQENEKLFF | TGTGCCAGCAGCCGAAGACAGGAAAATGAAAAACTGTTTTTT
TRBJ2-5 | . | . | TRBV2 | CASSPTGGLAETQYF | TGTGCCAGCAGTCCTACGGGGGGCTTAGCAGAGACCCAGTACTTC
TRBJ1-2 | . | . | TRBV9 | CASSVGFFSIGAANYGYTF | TGTGCCAGCAGCGTAGGGTTCTTCAGTATTGGGGCGGCGAACTATGGCTACACCTTC
TRBJ2-1 | . | . | TRBV7-2 | CASSLGGALPYNEQFF | TGTGCCAGCAGCTTAGGCGGGGCTCTCCCCTACAATGAGCAGTTCTTC
TRBJ1-1 | TRBD1 | . | TRBV6-4 | CASRLGQGHTEAFF | TGTGCCAGCAGGCTGGGACAGGGCCACACTGAAGCTTTCTTT
TRBJ1-1 | TRBD1 | . | TRBV4-1 | CASSQPRDRVDANTEAFF | TGCGCCAGCAGCCAACCCCGGGACAGGGTAGACGCTAACACTGAAGCTTTCTTT
TRBJ2-1 | TRBD1 | . | TRBV5-1 | CASSFTGTDNNEQFF | TGCGCCAGCAGTTTCACCGGGACAGATAACAATGAGCAGTTCTTC
TRBJ1-1 | . | . | TRBV18 | CASSVGAWEENTEAFF | TGTGCCAGCTCAGTGGGGGCCTGGGAAGAGAACACTGAAGCTTTCTTT